This T cell receptor (beta chain) was identified during a study of blood T cells in healthy people across ages. This clonotype has a handful of counts. What it binds is not known. An end of the junction differs from the germline gene, which may be a read error. Whole-study findings and limits: While age rose, TCR beta diversity per million T cells dropped in a roughly linear way. Unknown CMV status may confound age-related changes in expanded clones. Long-lived and aged donors differed, with more naive CD4+ cells and higher diversity in the long-lived.

The length of the CDR3 is 17 residues. CDR1 SGHNT and CDR2 YYREEE come from the germline V gene (reference sequence). A sample-barcoded 5' primer and a J-beta primer mix were used in a second PCR of roughly 7 to 11 cycles. All cDNA molecules were each tagged by a template-switch adaptor with 12 random nucleotides. TCRdb reanalysed the 5' RACE reads using MiXCR and keeps one entry per CDR3 protein. The repertoire consists of roughly 1.7 million distinct CDR3 sequences, with about 31% occurring once and the leading ten covering over 9%. The gene calls are TRBV5-4 and TRBJ1-1; tentative D call: TRBD1 (6 bases). The sequenced sample consisted of blood. The TCR originated in a woman aged 30 to 39 in good health. The CDR3 nucleotides are TGTGCCTGCAGCTTGGTCGAGCAGGGGATGATGAACACTGAAGCTTTCTTT. Amino acids: CACSLVEQGMMNTEAFF.